The TCR beta chain under discussion was sequenced for a study of chemoradiotherapy in HPV16-positive cancers. As for the study in general: Candidate HPV-specific T-cell clones and common TCR motifs came from functional assays in a couple of HPV16-positive patients.

A note on this clone: Its specificity is not known.

Over chemoradiotherapy, repertoires were sampled more than once. Study-wide findings and caveats: During treatment, candidate HPV-specific clones and E7-related motifs expanded in tumor.

This CDR3 has 16 residues. The trim removed 5 bases at V and 7 bases at J, leaving 11 bases unmatched. In germline, CDR1 is SEHNR, CDR2 FQNEAQ (reference sequence). Libraries were prepared by immunoSEQ multiplex PCR; TCRdb keeps only in-frame clonotypes and omits some of them. The table records around 9,500 clones, 71% of them present only once. This material was obtained from a patient who underwent chemoradiotherapy. This sequence was found in a human donor with HPV-associated anogenital cancer. The rearrangement links TRBV7-9 to TRBJ1-4, with 9 bases matching TRBD1. In DNA, the CDR3 is TGTGCCAGCAGCCGTAGGGGGACAGGGATCCTTGAAAAACTGTTTTTT. It yields the protein CASSRRGTGILEKLFF.